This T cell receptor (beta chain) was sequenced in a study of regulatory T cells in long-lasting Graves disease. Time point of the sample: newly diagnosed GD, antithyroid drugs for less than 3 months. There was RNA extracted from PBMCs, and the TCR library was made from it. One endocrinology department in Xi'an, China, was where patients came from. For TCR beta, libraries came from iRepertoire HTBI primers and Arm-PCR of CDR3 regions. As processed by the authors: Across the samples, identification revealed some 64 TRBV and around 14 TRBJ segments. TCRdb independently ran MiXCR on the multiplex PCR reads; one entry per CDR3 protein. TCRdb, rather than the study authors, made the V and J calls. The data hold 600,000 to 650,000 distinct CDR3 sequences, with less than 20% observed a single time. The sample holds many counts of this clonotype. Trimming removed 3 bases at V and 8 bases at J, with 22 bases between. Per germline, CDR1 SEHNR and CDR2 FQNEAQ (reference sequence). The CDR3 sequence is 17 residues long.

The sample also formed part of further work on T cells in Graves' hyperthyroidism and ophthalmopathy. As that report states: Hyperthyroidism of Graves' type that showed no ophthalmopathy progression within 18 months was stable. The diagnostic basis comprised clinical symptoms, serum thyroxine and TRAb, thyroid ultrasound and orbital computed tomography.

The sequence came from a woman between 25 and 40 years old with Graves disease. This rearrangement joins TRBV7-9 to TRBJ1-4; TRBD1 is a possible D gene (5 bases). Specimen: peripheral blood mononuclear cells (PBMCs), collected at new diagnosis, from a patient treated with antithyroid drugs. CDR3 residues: CASSLPIAAGAREKLFF. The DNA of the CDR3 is TGTGCCAGCAGCTTGCCCATTGCGGCTGGGGCGAGGGAAAAACTGTTTTTT. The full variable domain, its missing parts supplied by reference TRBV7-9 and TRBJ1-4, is DTGVSQNPRHKITKRGQNVTFRCDPISEHNRLYWYRQTLGQGPEFLTYFQNEAQLEKSRLLSDRFSAERPKGSFSTLEIQRTEQGDSAMYLCASSLPIAAGAREKLFFGSGTQLSVL.